The rows below give T cell receptor beta chains drawn from one sample of a study of blood T cell repertoires in COVID-19. Profiled with immunoSEQ multiplex PCR; TCRdb holds only in-frame clones, not every one. Of some 180,000 clones listed, under 90% are singletons. Sequencing was performed on peripheral blood. These TCRs come from a man aged 40-55 years with acute or convalescent COVID-19. The CDR3 runs from the conserved cysteine through the conserved F or W. The D gene is left open where the match is weak. Size tells how often a clone was seen (once, few, many) or the class of an expanded clone, and some rows leave it out.

v_gene,d_gene,j_gene,abundance,CDR3nt,CDR3aa
TRBV11-2,TRBD1,TRBJ2-1,-,TGTGCCAGCAGCCCGGGACAGGCCCTAGAGCAGTTCTTC,CASSPGQALEQFF
TRBV9,TRBD2,TRBJ2-1,-,TGTGCCAGCAGCGCCGGGACTAGCGGTTACAATGAGCAGTTCTTC,CASSAGTSGYNEQFF
TRBV6-1,-,TRBJ1-2,-,TGTGCCAGCGTCCCCAGGGGCAGTAACTATGGCTACACCTTC,CASVPRGSNYGYTF
TRBV2,-,TRBJ2-7,-,TGTGCCAGCAGTGCTGTGGACAGCTACGAGCAGTACTTC,CASSAVDSYEQYF
TRBV15,-,TRBJ2-1,-,TGTGCCACCAGCAGAGATCCGAGGAGCTCCTACAATGAGCAGTTCTTC,CATSRDPRSSYNEQFF
TRBV3-1/TRBV3-2,-,TRBJ2-3,-,TGTGCCAGCAGTCAGTTAGGGACTCCCAGCACAGATACGCAGTATTTT,CASSQLGTPSTDTQYF
TRBV7-2,-,TRBJ2-3,-,TGTGCCAGCAGCTTAGGGGGGACTGAGGCAGATACGCAGTATTTT,CASSLGGTEADTQYF
TRBV7-2,-,TRBJ1-1,-,TGTGCCAGCAGCTCGTATACTGAAGCTTTCTTT,CASSSYTEAFF
TRBV27,-,TRBJ1-2,-,TGTGCCAGCAGGGCAGTAAATAAATATGGCTACACCTTC,CASRAVNKYGYTF
TRBV24-1,-,TRBJ2-5,once,TGTGCCACCGCGGGGATGGGGGGCCAAGAGACCCAGTACTTC,CATAGMGGQETQYF
TRBV27,TRBD1,TRBJ2-7,-,TGTGCCAGCAGGGACAGGGGCCTCGAGCAGTACTTC,CASRDRGLEQYF
TRBV7-7,TRBD2,TRBJ2-5,-,TGTGCTAGCAGCTTGGGACTAGCGGGGATGGTGGAGACCCAGTACTTC,CASSLGLAGMVETQYF
TRBV2,-,TRBJ2-7,-,TGTGCCAGCAGTGTCGGACAGCGCGAGAAGTACTTC,CASSVGQREKYF
TRBV6-5,-,TRBJ1-1,-,TGTGCCAGCAGAAGACGCGGGGACACTGAAGCTTTCTTT,CASRRRGDTEAFF
TRBV28,-,TRBJ2-7,-,TGTGCCAGCAGTACCACAGGGATCGGGGAGCAGTACTTC,CASSTTGIGEQYF
TRBV27,-,TRBJ2-6,-,TGTGCCAGCAGTTCCCCTATAGGAGCCGGGGCCAACGTCCTGACTTTC,CASSSPIGAGANVLTF
TRBV7-9,-,TRBJ1-3,-,TGTGCCAGCAGCCCGACATCCGCACCTGGAAACACCATATATTTT,CASSPTSAPGNTIYF
TRBV18,-,TRBJ1-5,-,TGTGCCAGCTCACCATTAGGGGGAAGAACGGGTCAGCCCCAGCATTTT,CASSPLGGRTGQPQHF
TRBV9,-,TRBJ1-2,-,TGTGCCAGCAGCCACAGTACTAACTATGGCTACACCTTC,CASSHSTNYGYTF
TRBV9,TRBD2,TRBJ2-3,-,TGTGCCAGCAGCCTTGGGACTAGCGGGGGGAACACAGATACGCAGTATTTT,CASSLGTSGGNTDTQYF
TRBV19,-,TRBJ2-7,-,TGTGCCAGTAGTATCAGGGCCAGCGCAACCTACGAGCAGTACTTC,CASSIRASATYEQYF
TRBV27,-,TRBJ1-2,-,TGTGCCAGCAGTTTAAAGGCAGGGTCTAACCCTAACTATGGCTACACCTTC,CASSLKAGSNPNYGYTF
TRBV29-1,TRBD2,TRBJ2-3,-,TGCAGCGGGACCAGTAGCGGGGGGACCGATACGCAGTATTTT,CSGTSSGGTDTQYF
TRBV7-2,-,TRBJ2-2,-,TGTGCCAGCAGCCCTCAATGGACTAGGGGGGGCGGGGAGCTGTTTTTT,CASSPQWTRGGGELFF
TRBV6-5,-,TRBJ1-5,-,TGTGCCAGCAGCCCCACCCAGAACAATCAGCCCCAGCATTTT,CASSPTQNNQPQHF
TRBV2,TRBD2,TRBJ2-3,-,TGTGCCAGCAGTGAATTAGGGCTAGCGGGGGGGTTTGGCACAGATACGCAGTATTTT,CASSELGLAGGFGTDTQYF
TRBV10-3,TRBD1,TRBJ1-5,few,TGTGCCATCAGTGTCGGGACAGGGCGTCAGCCCCAGCATTTT,CAISVGTGRQPQHF
TRBV5-1,TRBD1,TRBJ1-4,-,TGCGCCAGCAGCTTACAGGGGGCCGGGGATGAAAAACTGTTTTTT,CASSLQGAGDEKLFF
TRBV13,-,TRBJ2-1,-,TGTGCCAGCAGCTTATGGAGGGCGAATGAGCAGTTCTTC,CASSLWRANEQFF
TRBV11-2,TRBD1,TRBJ2-5,-,TGTGCCAGCAGCCCCTTGACAGGGGTGGGAGAGACCCAGTACTTC,CASSPLTGVGETQYF
TRBV5-1,-,TRBJ2-3,-,TGCGCCAGCAGCTTGGTAGGGGCTGGGGATACGCAGTATTTT,CASSLVGAGDTQYF
TRBV18,-,TRBJ1-1,-,TGTGCCAGCTCACCGAGGTCGACCGCGACCGGGAACACTGAAGCTTTCTTT,CASSPRSTATGNTEAFF
TRBV5-4,TRBD2,TRBJ2-2,-,TGTGCCAGCAGCTTGGTCCCTAGCGGGGGGGATAGGACCGGGGAGCTGTTTTTT,CASSLVPSGGDRTGELFF
TRBV9,-,TRBJ1-1,-,TGTGCCAGCAGCGTAGAAAGCCGGGGGGTCACTGAAGCTTTCTTT,CASSVESRGVTEAFF
TRBV11-2,-,TRBJ1-2,once,TGTGCCAGCAGCTTAGGGTGGGGAGTCTGGTACACCTTC,CASSLGWGVWYTF
TRBV7-8,TRBD2,TRBJ2-3,-,TGTGCCAGCAGCTTACGGCGGGGGGCCAGTGTAGACACAGATACGCAGTATTTT,CASSLRRGASVDTDTQYF
TRBV2,-,TRBJ2-7,-,TGTGCCAGCAGTGAATATCCCTACGAGCAGTACTTC,CASSEYPYEQYF
TRBV7-2,TRBD1,TRBJ1-1,-,TGTGCCAGCAGCAAAACAGACAGGGCTGAAGCTTTCTTT,CASSKTDRAEAFF
TRBV27,-,TRBJ2-7,-,TGTGCCAGCAGTGGGGGCCGGAACCACTACGAGCAGTACTTC,CASSGGRNHYEQYF
TRBV28,-,TRBJ2-4,-,TGTGCCAGCAGGGATAACGGGACTCCCCTCGTTCAGTACTTC,CASRDNGTPLVQYF
TRBV11-2,-,TRBJ2-2,-,TGTGCCAGCAGCTTATGGAGGGGTACCGGGGAGCTGTTTTTT,CASSLWRGTGELFF
TRBV7-2,-,TRBJ1-1,-,TGTGCCAGCAGCTTGAATGTTGCGGCTTTCTTT,CASSLNVAAFF